This T cell receptor (beta chain) was sequenced during a study of blood T cells in healthy people across ages. The sample holds a few counts of this clonotype. Through a sample-barcoded 5' primer and a J-beta primer mix, a second PCR was run for roughly 7 to 12 cycles. TCRdb re-called the 5' RACE reads with MiXCR, one entry per CDR3 protein. The sample includes 700,000 or so distinct CDR3 sequences, around two fifths of them seen just once. V dropped 1 base and J dropped 0 bases, with 10 bases sitting between them. The CDR3 is made up of 15 amino acids. In germline, CDR1 is DFQATT, CDR2 SNEGSKA (reference sequence).

The sequence came from a man at least 80 years old in good health. Sequenced material: blood. J is TRBJ2-1 and V is TRBV20-1; D unclear. The CDR3 DNA sequence: TGCAGTGCTAGAGTTAGTCGGAGCTCCTACAATGAGCAGTTCTTC. Translated: CSARVSRSSYNEQFF.